This is a list of T cell receptor beta chains from one sample in a study of blood T cell repertoires in COVID-19. Here immunoSEQ multiplex PCR was the method, and the copy in TCRdb shows in-frame clones only, minus some. The sample has 200,000 to 250,000 clones, around 80% seen once. Sequencing input: peripheral blood. All receptors come from a human donor in a cohort sampled during active COVID-19. CDR3s include the opening cysteine and the closing phenylalanine or tryptophan. The order of the fields is V gene, clone size, D gene, J gene, CDR3 protein, CDR3 DNA. The D gene is left open where the match is weak. A clone size is listed for some rows: how often the clone was seen (once, few, many), or a class if it is expanded.

V gene: TRBV14
clone size: .
D gene: TRBD1
J gene: TRBJ1-6
CDR3 protein: CASSPTRDRGSPLHF
CDR3 DNA: TGTGCCAGCTCCCCAACCCGGGACAGGGGTTCACCCCTCCACTTT

V gene: TRBV20-1
clone size: .
D gene: TRBD2
J gene: TRBJ2-1
CDR3 protein: CSASSGSLGEQFF
CDR3 DNA: TGCAGTGCTAGTAGCGGGAGCTTAGGTGAGCAGTTCTTC

V gene: TRBV2
clone size: once
D gene: .
J gene: TRBJ1-4
CDR3 protein: CASSDRTDEKLFF
CDR3 DNA: TGTGCCAGCAGTGATCGGACAGACGAAAAACTGTTTTTT

V gene: TRBV11-2
clone size: .
D gene: .
J gene: TRBJ2-3
CDR3 protein: CASSFPAGGGADTQYF
CDR3 DNA: TGTGCCAGCAGCTTTCCGGCGGGTGGTGGGGCAGATACGCAGTATTTT

V gene: TRBV3-1/TRBV3-2
clone size: .
D gene: .
J gene: TRBJ1-2
CDR3 protein: CASSTPGDGYTF
CDR3 DNA: TGTGCCAGCAGCACACCAGGGGATGGCTACACCTTC

V gene: TRBV7-9
clone size: .
D gene: TRBD1
J gene: TRBJ2-7
CDR3 protein: CASSTADRFYEQYF
CDR3 DNA: TGTGCCAGCAGCACGGCGGACAGGTTCTACGAGCAGTACTTC

V gene: TRBV5-1
clone size: few
D gene: .
J gene: TRBJ1-2
CDR3 protein: CASSQQGGYGYTF
CDR3 DNA: TGCGCCAGCAGCCAACAGGGCGGATATGGCTACACCTTC

V gene: TRBV9
clone size: .
D gene: .
J gene: TRBJ1-1
CDR3 protein: CASSVVNMNTEAFF
CDR3 DNA: TGTGCCAGCAGCGTCGTCAACATGAACACTGAAGCTTTCTTT

V gene: TRBV10-3
clone size: .
D gene: TRBD1
J gene: TRBJ1-3
CDR3 protein: CAIRMTGNGNTIYF
CDR3 DNA: TGTGCCATCAGGATGACAGGGAATGGAAACACCATATATTTT

V gene: TRBV28
clone size: .
D gene: .
J gene: TRBJ1-3
CDR3 protein: CASNSQGFYTIYF
CDR3 DNA: TGTGCCAGCAACAGCCAGGGCTTTTACACCATATATTTT

V gene: TRBV19
clone size: .
D gene: .
J gene: TRBJ2-3
CDR3 protein: CAVAGAATDTQYF
CDR3 DNA: TGTGCCGTTGCGGGGGCTGCGACAGATACGCAGTATTTT

V gene: TRBV3-1/TRBV3-2
clone size: .
D gene: TRBD1
J gene: TRBJ1-3
CDR3 protein: CASSQQGEIRNTIYF
CDR3 DNA: TGTGCCAGCAGCCAACAGGGGGAAATTCGAAACACCATATATTTT

V gene: TRBV28
clone size: .
D gene: .
J gene: TRBJ1-1
CDR3 protein: CASSIPQGNTEAFF
CDR3 DNA: TGTGCCAGCAGCATCCCCCAGGGAAACACTGAAGCTTTCTTT

V gene: TRBV9
clone size: .
D gene: .
J gene: TRBJ1-1
CDR3 protein: CASSVGTGNTEAFF
CDR3 DNA: TGTGCCAGCAGCGTAGGTACGGGAAACACTGAAGCTTTCTTT

V gene: TRBV7-2
clone size: .
D gene: .
J gene: TRBJ1-1
CDR3 protein: CASSLFMNTEAFF
CDR3 DNA: TGTGCCAGCAGCCTATTCATGAACACTGAAGCTTTCTTT

V gene: TRBV7-6
clone size: .
D gene: TRBD1
J gene: TRBJ2-7
CDR3 protein: CASSSTGTGVYEQYF
CDR3 DNA: TGTGCCAGCAGCTCAACCGGGACAGGGGTCTACGAGCAGTACTTC

V gene: TRBV29-1
clone size: few
D gene: .
J gene: TRBJ2-7
CDR3 protein: CSVVSTESSYEQYF
CDR3 DNA: TGCAGCGTCGTATCGACAGAAAGCTCCTACGAGCAGTACTTC

V gene: TRBV6-5
clone size: .
D gene: .
J gene: TRBJ1-3
CDR3 protein: CASRGPGNTIYF
CDR3 DNA: TGTGCCAGCAGGGGGCCAGGAAACACCATATATTTT

V gene: TRBV7-8
clone size: .
D gene: TRBD1
J gene: TRBJ1-3
CDR3 protein: CASSLVGQRSSGNTIYF
CDR3 DNA: TGTGCCAGCAGCTTAGTGGGACAGAGGAGCTCTGGAAACACCATATATTTT

V gene: TRBV4-3
clone size: .
D gene: TRBD2
J gene: TRBJ2-3
CDR3 protein: CASRRAGASDTQYF
CDR3 DNA: TGCGCCAGCAGACGAGCGGGGGCGTCAGATACGCAGTATTTT

V gene: TRBV2
clone size: few
D gene: TRBD1
J gene: TRBJ1-4
CDR3 protein: CASRSTGAREKLFF
CDR3 DNA: TGTGCCAGCAGATCGACAGGGGCAAGGGAAAAACTGTTTTTT

V gene: TRBV19
clone size: .
D gene: .
J gene: TRBJ1-1
CDR3 protein: CASSALLQGGGTEAFF
CDR3 DNA: TGTGCCAGTAGTGCCCTCCTCCAGGGTGGCGGCACTGAAGCTTTCTTT

V gene: TRBV11-1
clone size: .
D gene: .
J gene: TRBJ1-3
CDR3 protein: CASSFLPATSGNTIYF
CDR3 DNA: TGTGCCAGCAGCTTCCTTCCGGCGACTTCTGGAAACACCATATATTTT

V gene: TRBV5-6
clone size: .
D gene: TRBD1
J gene: TRBJ2-7
CDR3 protein: CASSPGGFTYEQYF
CDR3 DNA: TGTGCCAGCAGTCCAGGGGGCTTTACCTACGAGCAGTACTTC

V gene: TRBV7-6
clone size: .
D gene: TRBD2
J gene: TRBJ2-3
CDR3 protein: CASSLTPAGVPDTQYF
CDR3 DNA: TGTGCCAGCAGCTTAACCCCAGCGGGAGTCCCAGATACGCAGTATTTT

V gene: TRBV5-1
clone size: .
D gene: .
J gene: TRBJ2-1
CDR3 protein: CASSLEGGTYNEQFF
CDR3 DNA: TGCGCCAGCAGCTTGGAGGGGGGGACCTACAATGAGCAGTTCTTC

V gene: TRBV3-1/TRBV3-2
clone size: .
D gene: TRBD2
J gene: TRBJ2-3
CDR3 protein: CASSRHGLAGSRDTQYF
CDR3 DNA: TGTGCCAGCAGCAGACATGGACTAGCGGGATCAAGAGATACGCAGTATTTT

V gene: TRBV27
clone size: few
D gene: TRBD1
J gene: TRBJ1-4
CDR3 protein: CASTLQGSREKLFF
CDR3 DNA: TGTGCCAGCACCTTACAGGGGTCTAGGGAAAAACTGTTTTTT

V gene: TRBV5-1
clone size: once
D gene: TRBD1
J gene: TRBJ2-5
CDR3 protein: CASSLPLDRVSQETQYF
CDR3 DNA: TGCGCCAGCAGCTTGCCGCTGGACAGGGTGTCCCAAGAGACCCAGTACTTC

V gene: TRBV28
clone size: .
D gene: .
J gene: TRBJ2-7
CDR3 protein: CASSFVEVAVYEQYF
CDR3 DNA: TGTGCCAGCAGTTTTGTAGAGGTAGCGGTCTACGAGCAGTACTTC

V gene: TRBV3-1/TRBV3-2
clone size: few
D gene: TRBD2
J gene: TRBJ2-1
CDR3 protein: CASSQDSGGLPYNEQFF
CDR3 DNA: TGTGCCAGCAGCCAAGACAGCGGGGGCCTCCCCTACAATGAGCAGTTCTTC

V gene: TRBV5-4
clone size: .
D gene: .
J gene: TRBJ1-1
CDR3 protein: CASNESPMNTEAFF
CDR3 DNA: TGTGCCAGCAACGAGTCTCCTATGAACACTGAAGCTTTCTTT

V gene: TRBV11-2
clone size: .
D gene: TRBD1
J gene: TRBJ1-2
CDR3 protein: CASSPARDRPRGYTF
CDR3 DNA: TGTGCCAGCAGCCCCGCGAGGGACAGGCCTAGGGGCTACACCTTC

V gene: TRBV4-2
clone size: .
D gene: TRBD1
J gene: TRBJ2-3
CDR3 protein: CASSRDRGGGTDTQYF
CDR3 DNA: TGTGCCAGCAGCCGAGACAGGGGTGGGGGCACAGATACGCAGTATTTT

V gene: TRBV28
clone size: .
D gene: TRBD1
J gene: TRBJ1-1
CDR3 protein: CASRDRGGTEAFF
CDR3 DNA: TGTGCCAGCAGGGACAGGGGTGGCACTGAAGCTTTCTTT

V gene: TRBV4-2
clone size: .
D gene: TRBD2
J gene: TRBJ2-2
CDR3 protein: CASSLNAGGSTGELFF
CDR3 DNA: TGTGCCAGCAGCCTTAATGCGGGAGGGAGCACCGGGGAGCTGTTTTTT

V gene: TRBV5-1
clone size: .
D gene: .
J gene: TRBJ2-3
CDR3 protein: CASSLGRLHRGTSTDTQYF
CDR3 DNA: TGCGCCAGCAGCTTGGGGCGGCTTCATCGCGGAACTAGCACAGATACGCAGTATTTT

V gene: TRBV7-2
clone size: .
D gene: .
J gene: TRBJ2-3
CDR3 protein: CASSLGGLSTDTQYF
CDR3 DNA: TGTGCCAGCAGCTTAGGGGGCCTGAGCACAGATACGCAGTATTTT

V gene: TRBV19
clone size: few
D gene: .
J gene: TRBJ2-7
CDR3 protein: CASKGVNSYEQYF
CDR3 DNA: TGTGCCAGTAAAGGGGTCAACAGCTACGAGCAGTACTTC

V gene: TRBV4-2
clone size: .
D gene: .
J gene: TRBJ2-1
CDR3 protein: CASSPRERTNEQFF
CDR3 DNA: TGTGCCAGCAGCCCCCGGGAGAGAACAAATGAGCAGTTCTTC

V gene: TRBV4-3
clone size: .
D gene: .
J gene: TRBJ1-4
CDR3 protein: CASSQYGGETNEKLFF
CDR3 DNA: TGCGCCAGCAGCCAGTACGGTGGGGAGACTAATGAAAAACTGTTTTTT